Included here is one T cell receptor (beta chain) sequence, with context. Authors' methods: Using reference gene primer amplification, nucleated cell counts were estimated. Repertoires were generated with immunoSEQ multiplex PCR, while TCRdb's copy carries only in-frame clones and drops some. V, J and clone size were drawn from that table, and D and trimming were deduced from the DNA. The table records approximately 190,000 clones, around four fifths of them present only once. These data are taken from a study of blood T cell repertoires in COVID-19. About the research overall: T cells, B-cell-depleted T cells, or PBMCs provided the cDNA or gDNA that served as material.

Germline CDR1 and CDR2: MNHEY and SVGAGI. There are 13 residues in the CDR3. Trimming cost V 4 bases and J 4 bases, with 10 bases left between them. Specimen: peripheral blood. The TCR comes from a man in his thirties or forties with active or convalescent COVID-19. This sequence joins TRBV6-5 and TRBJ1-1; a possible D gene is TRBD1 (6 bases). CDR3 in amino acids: CASSSGGGTEAFF. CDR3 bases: TGTGCCAGCAGTTCGGGGGGCGGCACTGAAGCTTTCTTT.